The sequence of this T cell receptor (beta chain) was determined in a study of CD8+CD57+ T cells in acquired aplastic anemia listed by TCRdb under 2018. Regarding the study in general: Extracted DNA from sorted CD4+ and CD8+ cells averaged approximately 3.4 ug, ranging from roughly 0.17 to 27.4 ug. Healthy donor samples averaged approximately 9.8 million reads for CD4+ and approximately 11 million for CD8+ cells.

Genomic DNA served as template for TCR beta VDJ combination and CDR3 sequence profiling. TCR repertoire sequencing was run on an Illumina HiSeq 2000. For the original study's pipeline: Repertoire assessment relied on Simpson's diversity index, CDR3 size and DJ length profiles, and TRBV/TRBJ rearrangement plots. The immunodominant clone was defined as the most abundant DNA sequence in deep sequencing data. CDR3 amino acid sequences were screened for sharing across subjects and compared with published repertoires and the VDJdb database. The public reads were run again by TCRdb, first through fastp at Q25 and then through MiXCR, and only productive beta chains were kept. Each entry is one CDR3 protein sequence, shown with its most common DNA and genes. None of the V and J calls come from the authors' own analysis; TCRdb made them. This sample gives 40,000 to 50,000 distinct CDR3 sequences in total; around 69% of them show up just once. 30% to 40% of the sample goes to the ten largest clones.

The study deep-sequenced TCR repertoires of sorted CD4+ and CD8+ blood T cells from severe aplastic anemia patients and healthy subjects. Ficoll-Paque density gradient centrifugation was used to isolate peripheral blood mononuclear cells. Before DNA was extracted, CD4+ and CD8+ T cells were sorted using either FACS or magnetic beads. This clonotype was seen more than once but under ten times. Its target antigen remains unknown. No quality values exist for individual bases; no much larger clone is one base distant. Study-wide findings and limitations: Although roughly 29 CD8+ CDR3 sequences were shared by patients and controls, these sequences appeared highly expressed in patients and within the immunodominant clones of patients. Patients and healthy controls showed no significant difference in CD8+ Simpson's diversity (P=0.060).

Sequences KGHDR (CDR1) and SFDVKD (CDR2) are obtained from the germline V gene. Between the V and J ends, shortened by 7 bases and 0 bases respectively, the junction contains 8 bases. The CDR3 starts with the cysteine, ends with the phenylalanine, and has 13 residues. This entry keeps only the CDR3 DNA: 39 bases, framed from base 1. The sequence derives from a human donor in good health, serving as a control. The sequencing input was sorted CD4+, CD8+, or CD8+CD57+ T cells (not recorded which) from PBMCs. The V and J genes are TRBV24-1 and TRBJ2-5, with the D gene too uncertain to name. This receptor carries the CDR3 CATSESYQETQYF. The base sequence is TGTGCCACCAGCGAGTCCTACCAAGAGACCCAGTACTTC.